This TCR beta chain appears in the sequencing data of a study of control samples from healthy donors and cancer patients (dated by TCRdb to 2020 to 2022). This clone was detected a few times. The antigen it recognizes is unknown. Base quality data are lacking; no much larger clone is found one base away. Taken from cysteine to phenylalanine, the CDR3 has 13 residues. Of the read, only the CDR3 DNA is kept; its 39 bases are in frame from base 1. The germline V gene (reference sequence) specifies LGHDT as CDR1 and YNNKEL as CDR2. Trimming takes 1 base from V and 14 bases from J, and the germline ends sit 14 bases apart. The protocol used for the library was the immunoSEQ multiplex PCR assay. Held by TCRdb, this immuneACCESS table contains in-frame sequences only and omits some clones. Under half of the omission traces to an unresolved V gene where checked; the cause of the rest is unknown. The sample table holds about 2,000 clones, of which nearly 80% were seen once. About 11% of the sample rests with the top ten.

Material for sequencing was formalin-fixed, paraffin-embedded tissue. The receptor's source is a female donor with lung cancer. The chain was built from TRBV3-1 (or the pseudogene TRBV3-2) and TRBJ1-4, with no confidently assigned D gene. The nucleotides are TGTGCCAGCAGCCAAGGGTTCGGGTCAGAGCTGTTTTTT. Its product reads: CASSQGFGSELFF.